This T cell receptor beta chain was identified in a study of shared clonotypes between healthy human individuals. Naive CD8 populations comprised CD45RO-negative cells positively selected for CCR7, excluding terminally differentiated effector memory CD45RA+ cells. The method was immunoSEQ multiplex PCR; TCRdb's version includes in-frame clones alone and lacks a portion of them. Of around 2.1 million clones listed, approximately 94% are singletons. Germline CDR1 reads SEHNR; CDR2 reads FQNEAQ (reference sequence). The CDR3 has 16 residues. V was shortened by 4 bases and J by 7 bases, with 19 bases between the two germline ends.

The gene calls are TRBV7-9 and TRBJ2-2, with a possible D match to TRBD2 (6 bases). The source material was naive CD8+ T cells from PBMCs. This sequence originates from a man younger than 30 in good health. Some clones in this sample may be carry-over from other donors' samples. CDR3 sequence (DNA): TGTGCCAGCAGCTCCTCAGACGGGAGCCGGGGCGGGGAGCTGTTTTTT. This translates into CASSSSDGSRGGELFF.